The source of this T cell receptor beta chain is a study of blood T cell repertoires in COVID-19 (TCRdb year 2020). Regarding the study in general: The collaborator samples originated in the United States, Italy and Spain and spanned the acute and convalescent phases of COVID-19. The material from the prospective study consisted of cDNA or gDNA derived from T cells, B-cell-depleted T cells, or PBMCs. Subjects who had been exposed to COVID-19, were actively infected with it, or had recovered from it provided the deeply sampled blood TCRbeta repertoires that made up the dataset. The repertoires were released in a freely available public database meant as a resource for research on the immune response to SARS-CoV-2. The samples were drawn from two sources: the first 160 participants of the ongoing ImmuneRACE study, and fewer than 1,500 subjects contributed by 6 global collaborators. The sample metadata nearly always contained a de-identified subject ID, COVID-19 status, age in years and sex. Where available, HLA class I and class II types were taken from metadata supplied by the sample provider and were not determined by assay-based typing. The investigation overall reported the following: The quantity of clinical and demographic metadata differed by source and by participant and was supplied without curation.

TCRbeta CDR3 regions were amplified from genomic DNA by means of the immunoSEQ Assay, a bias-controlled multiplex PCR. Per the source publication's procedure: Within the assay, amplification of reference gene primers was used to estimate how many nucleated cells each sample contained. Sequence reads were collapsed and filtered to measure the absolute abundance of every unique TCRbeta CDR3 rearrangement. For each sample, productive Simpson clonality was calculated as the square root of Simpson's diversity index over productive rearrangements. TCRdb provides this immuneACCESS table in a form limited to in-frame rearrangements. Some clones are lacking; in checked studies, under half of them reflect an unresolved V gene, and why the rest are absent is not known. That table is the source of V, J and clone size, and D and trimming were worked out from the DNA. The sample table holds 40,000 or so clones, of which about nine tenths were seen once. About 13% of the sample comes from the top ten.

Collaborating institutions collected whole blood in K2EDTA tubes following their own protocols. Collaborator samples were shipped for TCRbeta analysis as frozen whole blood, isolated PBMCs, or DNA extracted from either sample type. This clone was seen a single time. Its antigen target is currently unknown. There are no base qualities to consult, and no much larger clone falls within one base. Based on the germline V gene (reference sequence), the CDR1 and CDR2 sequences are MNHNY and SVGAGI. The CDR3 starts with the cysteine, ends with the phenylalanine, and has 14 residues. Only the CDR3 DNA stays, 42 bases, in frame from base 1. The junction shows trimming of 7 bases on V and 4 bases on J, plus 17 bases between the germline ends.

The sequence was obtained from a human donor in a cohort sampled during active COVID-19. This chain joins TRBV6-6 to TRBJ2-7; tentative D gene TRBD1, with 5 bases matching. The sequencing sample was made of peripheral blood. CDR3 protein: CASTRQAGSYEQYF. The nucleotide sequence reads TGTGCCAGCACTCGCCAGGCAGGGTCTTACGAGCAGTACTTC.